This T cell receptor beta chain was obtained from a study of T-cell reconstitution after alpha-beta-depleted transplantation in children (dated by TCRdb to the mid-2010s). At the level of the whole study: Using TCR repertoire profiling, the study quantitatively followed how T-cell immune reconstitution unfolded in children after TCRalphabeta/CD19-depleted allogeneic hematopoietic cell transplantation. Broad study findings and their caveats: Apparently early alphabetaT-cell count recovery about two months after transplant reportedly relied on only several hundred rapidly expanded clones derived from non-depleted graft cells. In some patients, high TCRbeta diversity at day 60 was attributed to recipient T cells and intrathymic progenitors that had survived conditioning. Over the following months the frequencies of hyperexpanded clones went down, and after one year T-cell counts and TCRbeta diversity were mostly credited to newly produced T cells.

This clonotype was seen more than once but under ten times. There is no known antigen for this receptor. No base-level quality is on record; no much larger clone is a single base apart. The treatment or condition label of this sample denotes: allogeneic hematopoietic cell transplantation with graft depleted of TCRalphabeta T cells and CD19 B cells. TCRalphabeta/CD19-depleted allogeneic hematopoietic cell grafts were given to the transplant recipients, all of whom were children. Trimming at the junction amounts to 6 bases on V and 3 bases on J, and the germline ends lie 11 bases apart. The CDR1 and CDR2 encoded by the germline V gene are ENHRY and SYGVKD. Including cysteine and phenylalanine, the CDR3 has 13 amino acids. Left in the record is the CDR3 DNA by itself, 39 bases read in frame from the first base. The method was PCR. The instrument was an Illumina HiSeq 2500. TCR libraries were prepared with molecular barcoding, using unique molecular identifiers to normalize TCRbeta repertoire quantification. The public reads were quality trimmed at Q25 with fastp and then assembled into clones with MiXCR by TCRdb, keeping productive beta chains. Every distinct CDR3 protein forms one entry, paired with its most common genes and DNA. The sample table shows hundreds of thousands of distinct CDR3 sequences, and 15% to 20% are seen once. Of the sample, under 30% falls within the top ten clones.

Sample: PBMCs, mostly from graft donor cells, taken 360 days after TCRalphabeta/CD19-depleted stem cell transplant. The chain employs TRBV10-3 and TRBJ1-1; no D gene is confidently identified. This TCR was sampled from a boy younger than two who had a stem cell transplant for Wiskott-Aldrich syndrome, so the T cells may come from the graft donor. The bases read TGTGCCATCAGGGTGACGGCCTACACTGAAGCTTTCTTT. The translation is CAIRVTAYTEAFF.